These 28 T cell receptor beta chains were all obtained from the same sample, sequenced in a study of cytomegalovirus exposure and HLA in healthy donors (dated by TCRdb to the late 2010s). Libraries came from the immunoSEQ multiplex PCR assay. The multiplex PCR relied on a mix of 60 forward primers for TCR Vbeta segments and 13 reverse primers for TCR Jbeta segments. What TCRdb holds here is the immuneACCESS table cut down to in-frame rearrangements. Part of the clones is not present; checked against another copy, under half of the missing clones reflect an unresolved V gene, and the others are unexplained. This sample lists 110,000 or so clones; around 75% were detected once. 1% to 1.5% of the sample rests with the top ten. The sample comprised PBMCs. The receptors come from a middle-aged man in good health and CMV-seronegative.

The genes are TRBV27 and TRBJ2-6; perhaps TRBD2 as D (6 bases). The CDR3 is 16 amino acids. The germline CDR1 and CDR2 sequences are MNHEY and SMNVEV (reference sequence). The V gene lost 7 bases and the J gene lost 0 bases, with 13 bases spanning the gap. The chain's CDR3 is CASTPLGGSGANVLTF. CDR3 nucleotides: TGTGCCAGCACCCCCCTGGGGGGCTCTGGGGCCAACGTCCTGACTTTC. The entire variable domain, with the rest obtained from reference TRBV27 and TRBJ2-6, is as follows: EAQVTQNPRYLITVTGKKLTVTCSQNMNHEYMSWYRQDPGLGLRQIYYSMNVEVTDKGDVPEGYKVSRKEKRNFPLILESPSPNQTSLYFCASTPLGGSGANVLTFGAGSRLTVL.

J is TRBJ1-4 and V is TRBV19; 8 positions match TRBD1. The CDR3 is 17 amino acids. J lost 8 bases, V lost 1 base, and 12 bases had no gene match. Germline loops: CDR1 LNHDA, CDR2 SQIVND (reference sequence). CDR3 residues: CASSIGAAAGGEEKLFF. The DNA of the CDR3 is TGTGCCAGTAGTATAGGGGCCGCGGCAGGGGGCGAGGAAAAACTGTTTTTT.

V gene TRBV5-6 combines with J gene TRBJ2-5; D call uncertain. The V end was cut by 1 base, the J end by 4 bases, with 2 bases between. The CDR3 length is 11 residues. From germline, CDR1 is SGHDT and CDR2 YYEEEE. The CDR3 DNA sequence: TGTGCCAGCAGCTTGCTAGAGACCCAGTACTTC. It is translated as CASSLLETQYF.

This clone turned up a few times. CDR3 residues: CASSPATSGYEQYF. CDR3 nucleotide sequence: TGTGCCAGCAGCCCAGCGACTAGCGGATACGAGCAGTACTTC. The chain carries TRBV11-2 and TRBJ2-7, with 9 bases matching TRBD2. The CDR3 has 14 amino acids. The germline V gene has CDR1 SGHAT and CDR2 FQNNGV. V trimming: 5 bases; J trimming: 4 bases; junction bases outside the gene matches: 6.

Only a few counts were recorded for this clone. This chain uses TRBV27 with TRBJ2-1, with D unresolved. The V and J ends lost 5 bases and 10 bases respectively, with 12 bases between them. This CDR3 spans 12 amino acids. The germline V gene has CDR1 MNHEY and CDR2 SMNVEV (reference sequence). The CDR3 protein is CASSDTSREQFF. In DNA form, the CDR3 reads TGTGCCAGCAGTGACACCAGTCGGGAGCAGTTCTTC.

CDR3 protein: CASSRLAGTDNEQFF. Written as DNA, the CDR3 is TGCGCCAGCAGCCGGCTAGCGGGGACCGACAATGAGCAGTTCTTC. V gene TRBV4-1 combines with J gene TRBJ2-1; 9 bases line up with TRBD2. Trimming took 4 bases from V and 5 from J; bases not matched to a gene: 6. The CDR3 is made up of 15 amino acids. The germline V gene has CDR1 MGHRA and CDR2 YSYEKL.

CDR3 residues: CASSSFSGPSYEQYF. The CDR3 DNA reads as TGTGCCAGCAGCTCCTTTAGCGGACCCTCCTACGAGCAGTACTTC. The chain couples TRBV11-2 to TRBJ2-7; D perhaps matches TRBD2 (6 bases). Trimming stripped 4 bases from V and 0 bases from J, with 13 bases between. The CDR3 is 15 residues long. The germline V gene encodes CDR1 SGHAT and CDR2 FQNNGV.

The CDR3: CASSQARGLNLKGAKNIQYF. Written as DNA, the CDR3 is TGCGCCAGCAGCCAAGCCAGGGGGCTAAATCTTAAAGGGGCCAAAAACATTCAGTACTTC. The rearrangement uses TRBV5-1 and TRBJ2-4, with 8 nucleotides matching TRBD1. The CDR3 is 20 amino acids. The germline V gene encodes CDR1 SGHRS and CDR2 YFSETQ. Germline trimming cut 4 bases from V and 1 base from J; bases unmatched to any gene: 19.

This clone has a handful of counts. The chain carries TRBV4-2 and TRBJ2-1; 10 positions agree with TRBD2. V trimming: 1 base; J trimming: 7 bases; junction bases outside the gene matches: 4. This CDR3 contains 15 residues. The germline V gene has CDR1 LGHNA and CDR2 YNFKEQ. Here the CDR3 DNA reads TGTGCCAGCAGCCAAGTTAGCGGGAGGTGGAATGAGCAGTTCTTC. Its protein product is CASSQVSGRWNEQFF.

The rearrangement links TRBV19 to TRBJ1-2, with D uncertain. The CDR3 has 13 residues. Per the germline V gene, CDR1 is LNHDA and CDR2 is SQIVND (reference sequence). The V gene lost 2 bases and the J gene lost 0 bases, with 4 bases spanning the gap. CDR3 amino acids: CASSIQANYGYTF. For the CDR3, the DNA is TGTGCCAGTAGTATACAGGCTAACTATGGCTACACCTTC.

The chain joins TRBV14 to TRBJ2-7; 7 positions agree with TRBD1. The CDR3 has 14 amino acids. The germline V gene has CDR1 SGHDN and CDR2 FVKESK. The trim removed 5 bases at V and 0 bases at J, leaving 4 bases unmatched. The CDR3: CASSTYRGSYEQYF. The CDR3 region has the DNA TGTGCCAGCAGCACCTACAGGGGCTCCTACGAGCAGTACTTC.

This rearrangement joins TRBV5-6 to TRBJ2-7; 10 nucleotides align to TRBD1. The V gene's germline CDR1 is SGHDT and CDR2 YYEEEE. CDR3 length equals 14 residues. V shed 6 bases, J shed 0 bases, and the junction held 3 bases outside the gene matches. The chain's CDR3 is CASTRTGGSYEQYF. The DNA of the CDR3 is TGTGCCAGCACCAGGACAGGGGGCTCCTACGAGCAGTACTTC.

The chain recombines TRBV6-1 with TRBJ2-2; the match to TRBD2 covers 8 bases. This CDR3 has 15 amino acids. V was pared by 8 bases and J by 7 bases, with 12 bases of the junction left unmatched. The germline gives CDR1 MNHNS, CDR2 SASEGT. CDR3 DNA: TGTGCCAGCTCGGAAAGCGGGAGTGGTAACGGGGAGCTGTTTTTT. As protein: CASSESGSGNGELFF.

CDR3: CASSTRGQQETQYF. Written as DNA, the CDR3 is TGTGCCAGCAGCACGCGTGGGCAGCAAGAGACCCAGTACTTC. V usage is TRBV7-9 and J usage is TRBJ2-5; D is uncertain. This CDR3 contains 14 residues. V lost 5 bases, J lost 2 bases, and 12 bases lay in between. The germline gives CDR1 SEHNR, CDR2 FQNEAQ (reference sequence).

The rearrangement joins TRBV2 to TRBJ1-1, with D maybe TRBD1 (6 bases). CDR1 SNHLY and CDR2 FYNNEI come from the germline V gene. V was trimmed by 6 bases and J by 6 bases, leaving 14 bases between them. The CDR3 has 13 residues. DNA of the CDR3: TGTGCCAGCAGAGTCGGGGGGCGTGCTGAAGCTTTCTTT. Encoded protein: CASRVGGRAEAFF.

The CDR3 coding sequence is TGTGCCAGCAGAGGGGGAAGGGGATCCTACAATGAGCAGTTCTTC. Translation: CASRGGRGSYNEQFF. V gene TRBV6-5 combines with J gene TRBJ2-1; perhaps TRBD1 as D (6 bases). The V end was cut by 6 bases, the J end by 1 base, with 13 bases between. The CDR3 is 15 residues long. The V gene's germline CDR1 is MNHEY and CDR2 SVGAGI.

The chain links TRBV19 to TRBJ1-2, with D possibly TRBD1 on 6 matching bases. CDR1 and CDR2 (germline): LNHDA, SQIVND (reference sequence). There are 13 residues in the CDR3. Trimming removed 3 bases from V and 4 bases from J, with 9 bases in between. CDR3 amino acids: CASSMGTPYGYTF. CDR3 sequence (DNA): TGTGCCAGTAGTATGGGGACACCCTATGGCTACACCTTC.

The chain joins TRBV6-6 to TRBJ2-5; possibly TRBD1 for D (6 bases). Looked up from germline, CDR1 is MNHNY and CDR2 is SVGAGI (reference sequence). V was trimmed by 6 bases and J by 5 bases, leaving 13 bases between them. This CDR3 has 13 amino acids. The CDR3 nucleotides are TGTGCCAGCAGGGCAGGGGACGGGGAGACCCAGTACTTC. Translated, it gives CASRAGDGETQYF.

This chain links TRBV29-1 with TRBJ1-2, with a tentative D call TRBD1 (6 bases). Germline loops: CDR1 SQVTM, CDR2 ANQGSEA. This CDR3 has 14 amino acids. V lost 3 bases, J lost 4 bases, and 15 bases lay in between. The CDR3 coding sequence is TGCAGCGTTGAGTATCAGGGGAGGGGCTATGGCTACACCTTC. As protein: CSVEYQGRGYGYTF.

The V gene is TRBV15, the J gene TRBJ1-2; D call uncertain. V lost 2 bases to trimming and J lost 8 bases, with 15 bases between them. Germline values: CDR1 LNHNV, CDR2 YYDKDF (reference sequence). The CDR3 is 14 residues long. As DNA, the CDR3 is TGTGCCACCAGCAGACCGGAGGTGATCGGGGGCTACACCTTC. Translation: CATSRPEVIGGYTF.

The chain uses TRBV27 and TRBJ2-1; 7 nucleotides match TRBD2. V lost 7 bases and J lost 7; bases outside the gene matches: 13. The CDR3 runs to 15 residues. Germline assignment: CDR1 MNHEY and CDR2 SMNVEV (reference sequence). In DNA form, the CDR3 reads TGTGCCAGCACCCTTGAAGCGGGAATAATGAATGAGCAGTTCTTC. Amino acid sequence: CASTLEAGIMNEQFF.

This rearrangement joins TRBV7-8 to TRBJ1-1; D perhaps matches TRBD1 (5 bases). The ends were cut back, 5 bases at V and 5 bases at J, with 15 bases in the middle. Germline loops: CDR1 SGHVS, CDR2 FQNEAQ. The CDR3 runs to 14 residues. This chain's CDR3 is CASSQGDSGTEAFF. CDR3 DNA sequence: TGTGCCAGCAGCCAGGGTGACAGTGGGACTGAAGCTTTCTTT.

This clone was observed a handful of times. The chain recombines TRBV2 with TRBJ2-7; the match to TRBD2 covers 8 bases. Germline trimming cut 3 bases from V and 2 bases from J; bases unmatched to any gene: 6. The CDR3 is 15 amino acids. Germline-derived CDR1 and CDR2 are SNHLY and FYNNEI. CDR3: CASSDGAGGPYEQYF. As DNA, the CDR3 is TGTGCCAGCAGTGATGGGGCGGGGGGTCCCTACGAGCAGTACTTC. Based on the CDR3 plus reference TRBV2 and TRBJ2-7, the full variable domain is EPEVTQTPSHQVTQMGQEVILRCVPISNHLYFYWYRQILGQKVEFLVSFYNNEISEKSEIFDDQFSVERPDGSNFTLKIRSTKLEDSAMYFCASSDGAGGPYEQYFGPGTRLTVT.

J is TRBJ2-7 and V is TRBV2, with no clear D. CDR3 length: 15 residues. V was clipped by 3 bases and J by 9 bases, with 21 bases between them. Germline assignment: CDR1 SNHLY and CDR2 FYNNEI. As DNA, the CDR3 is TGTGCCAGCAGTGATCAGATTAATCGGGTGGTAGGGCAGTACTTC. Amino acids: CASSDQINRVVGQYF.

This clone was counted a few times. This chain links TRBV28 with TRBJ2-6; 8 bases fit TRBD1. Germline V CDR1 and CDR2: MDHEN, SYDVKM. The V segment lost 6 bases and the J segment 2 bases; nucleotides outside the gene matches: 3. The CDR3 extends over 15 amino acids. CDR3 nucleotides: TGTGCCAGCAGAGAACAGGGGGCTGGGGCCAACGTCCTGACTTTC. This codes for CASREQGAGANVLTF.

The chain is built from TRBV7-8 and TRBJ1-2, with D perhaps TRBD1 (6 bases). Germline CDR1 SGHVS, CDR2 FQNEAQ. CDR3 size: 15 residues. Trimming cost V 4 bases and J 0 bases, with 12 bases left between them. The CDR3 DNA sequence: TGTGCCAGCAGCTCGAGGGACACCACTAACTATGGCTACACCTTC. Encoded protein: CASSSRDTTNYGYTF.

The chain combines TRBV7-9 with TRBJ2-2, with D perhaps matching TRBD1 (5 bases). V dropped 0 bases and J dropped 6 bases, with 11 bases sitting between them. Looked up from germline, CDR1 is SEHNR and CDR2 is FQNEAQ (reference sequence). The CDR3 runs to 15 residues. CDR3 protein: CASSLAGEFSGELFF. The DNA for the CDR3 is TGTGCCAGCAGCTTAGCAGGGGAATTCTCCGGGGAGCTGTTTTTT. The variable domain in full, completed from reference TRBV7-9 and TRBJ2-2, reads DTGVSQNPRHKITKRGQNVTFRCDPISEHNRLYWYRQTLGQGPEFLTYFQNEAQLEKSRLLSDRFSAERPKGSFSTLEIQRTEQGDSAMYLCASSLAGEFSGELFFGEGSRLTVL.

V is TRBV9 and J is TRBJ2-7, with D tentatively TRBD2 (6 bases). Trimming removed 4 bases from V and 5 bases from J, with 13 bases in between. The germline V gene has CDR1 SGDLS and CDR2 YYNGEE. This CDR3 is built from 13 residues. The DNA of the CDR3 is TGTGCCAGCAGCCTTGGGACTCTTAACGAGCAGTACTTC. This gives the protein CASSLGTLNEQYF.